A selection of T cell receptor beta chains follows, all from one sample in a study of cytomegalovirus exposure and HLA in healthy donors. Libraries were prepared by immunoSEQ multiplex PCR; TCRdb keeps only in-frame clonotypes and omits some of them. Of some 150,000 clones in the sample, over 65% were seen once. The specimen sequenced was PBMCs. The receptors were sampled from a man between 40 and 49 years old in good health and CMV-seropositive. CDR3s include the opening cysteine and the closing phenylalanine or tryptophan. Each record gives: V gene, D gene, J gene, clone size, CDR3 DNA, CDR3 protein. D genes are given only for firm matches. Clone size appears in some rows only: once, few, many, or a class for an expanded clone.

V: TRBV6-5; D: TRBD1; J: TRBJ2-1; size: NA; DNA: TGTGCCAGCAGTCCGGACAGGAGCTCCTACAATGAGCAGTTCTTC; CDR3: CASSPDRSSYNEQFF
V: TRBV30; D: TRBD1; J: TRBJ2-2; size: NA; DNA: TGTGCCTGGAGCGCCTGGACAGGGGAGTACCTTAACACCGGGGAGCTGTTTTTT; CDR3: CAWSAWTGEYLNTGELFF
V: TRBV29-1; D: NA; J: TRBJ2-1; size: once; DNA: TGCAGCGTGGCGTCTCGGACTTACAATGAGCAGTTCTTC; CDR3: CSVASRTYNEQFF
V: TRBV7-2; D: TRBD2; J: TRBJ2-1; size: NA; DNA: TGTGCCAGCAGCTTAGGATCCTCGGCGGGAGGGCGAAATGAGCAGTTCTTC; CDR3: CASSLGSSAGGRNEQFF
V: TRBV20-1; D: NA; J: TRBJ2-7; size: NA; DNA: TGCAGTGCTAGGGCGGCAGCCGAGCAGTACTTC; CDR3: CSARAAAEQYF
V: TRBV7-9; D: TRBD2; J: TRBJ2-7; size: NA; DNA: TGTGCCAGCAGCTCCTGGGGCAGCGGGAGCAGATACGAGCAGTACTTC; CDR3: CASSSWGSGSRYEQYF
V: TRBV7-3; D: TRBD2; J: TRBJ2-7; size: NA; DNA: TGTGCCAGCAGCTTGACTAGCGGGAGGGGCTACGAGCAGTACTTC; CDR3: CASSLTSGRGYEQYF
V: TRBV5-1; D: NA; J: TRBJ2-5; size: NA; DNA: TGCGCCAGCACCTTAGGACTGGGCCAAGAGACCCAGTACTTC; CDR3: CASTLGLGQETQYF
V: TRBV6-5; D: NA; J: TRBJ2-1; size: few; DNA: TGTGCCAGCAGAGCGACAGGTTTCTCCTACAATGAGCAGTTCTTC; CDR3: CASRATGFSYNEQFF
V: TRBV12-5; D: NA; J: TRBJ2-3; size: NA; DNA: TGTGCTAGTGGTTTAGGTAGGGGATTAGGGTCTAGCACAGATACGCAGTATTTT; CDR3: CASGLGRGLGSSTDTQYF
V: TRBV5-1; D: TRBD1; J: TRBJ1-2; size: NA; DNA: TGCGCCAGCAGGCTGGGGTCTGGACAGGGGGTGCCTCGGGGCTACACCTTC; CDR3: CASRLGSGQGVPRGYTF
V: TRBV29-1; D: NA; J: TRBJ1-5; size: few; DNA: TGCAGCGTCGCGCGGTCCCTAGAGGAGCCCCAGCATTTT; CDR3: CSVARSLEEPQHF
V: TRBV19; D: TRBD1; J: TRBJ2-5; size: NA; DNA: TGTGCCAGTAGTATGGACAGGGGGACGGGAGAGACCCAGTACTTC; CDR3: CASSMDRGTGETQYF
V: TRBV27; D: NA; J: TRBJ1-4; size: NA; DNA: TGTGCCAGCAGTTTGTCTGGCAGAACTAATGAAAAACTGTTTTTT; CDR3: CASSLSGRTNEKLFF
V: TRBV28; D: TRBD1; J: TRBJ1-4; size: NA; DNA: TGTGCCAGTGTAGCAGGGGGCCCAACTAATGAAAAACTGTTTTTT; CDR3: CASVAGGPTNEKLFF
V: TRBV7-8; D: NA; J: TRBJ2-6; size: few; DNA: TGTGCCAGCAGCTTAGGACAGGCCAACCCTGGGGCCAACGTCCTGACTTTC; CDR3: CASSLGQANPGANVLTF
V: TRBV7-9; D: NA; J: TRBJ2-7; size: NA; DNA: TGTGCCAGCAGCCGCGGGGTCGCCGGAAGCCTCTACGAGCAGTACTTC; CDR3: CASSRGVAGSLYEQYF
V: TRBV5-5; D: TRBD1; J: TRBJ2-7; size: NA; DNA: TGTGCCAGCAGTTTTAGACAGGGCCCTTCATCTAACTACGAGCAGTACTTC; CDR3: CASSFRQGPSSNYEQYF
V: TRBV9; D: NA; J: TRBJ2-1; size: NA; DNA: TGTGCCAGCAGCGTAGTATCTAAGTATGTCGATGAGCAGTTCTTC; CDR3: CASSVVSKYVDEQFF
V: TRBV10-3; D: TRBD1; J: TRBJ2-7; size: NA; DNA: TGTGCCATCAGTGACCCCGGGGAGACAGGGAAGTACGAGCAGTACTTC; CDR3: CAISDPGETGKYEQYF
V: TRBV15; D: TRBD2; J: TRBJ2-1; size: NA; DNA: TGTGCCACCAGCAGAGGAGGGCTAGCGGGACGCCTCGAGCAGTTCTTC; CDR3: CATSRGGLAGRLEQFF
V: TRBV19; D: TRBD1; J: TRBJ1-1; size: NA; DNA: TGTGCCAGTACTAACACAGGGGGCTCGAACACTGAAGCTTTCTTT; CDR3: CASTNTGGSNTEAFF
V: TRBV5-1; D: TRBD1; J: TRBJ1-2; size: NA; DNA: TGCGCCAGCAGCTCGACAGGGGGAGCGGATGGCTACACCTTC; CDR3: CASSSTGGADGYTF
V: TRBV19; D: NA; J: TRBJ1-1; size: NA; DNA: TGTGCCAGTAGTACCCTACCGACAGGGAACACTGAAGCTTTCTTT; CDR3: CASSTLPTGNTEAFF
V: TRBV7-9; D: NA; J: TRBJ2-7; size: NA; DNA: NA; CDR3: CASSPPQASVRDYEQYF
V: TRBV4-1; D: TRBD2; J: TRBJ2-5; size: NA; DNA: TGCGCCAGCAGCCCTGGACTAGCGGGAGGTATGGAGACCCAGTACTTC; CDR3: CASSPGLAGGMETQYF
V: TRBV11-1; D: TRBD1; J: TRBJ2-1; size: few; DNA: TGTGCCAGCAGCTTAGACGGGACAGGGACTGTTGAGCAGTTCTTC; CDR3: CASSLDGTGTVEQFF
V: TRBV9; D: TRBD2; J: TRBJ2-1; size: NA; DNA: TGTGCCAGCAGCGTGAAGCTGGGACTAGGAGCGGGAGTCGGCAATGAGCAGTTCTTC; CDR3: CASSVKLGLGAGVGNEQFF
V: TRBV7-9; D: NA; J: TRBJ1-1; size: few; DNA: TGTTCCAGCAGCTTAGGGCATGACACTGAAGCTTTCTTT; CDR3: CSSSLGHDTEAFF
V: TRBV7-9; D: NA; J: TRBJ1-4; size: NA; DNA: TGTTCCAGCAGCTCAAGGGAGGAAAAACTGTTTTTT; CDR3: CSSSSREEKLFF
V: TRBV4-2; D: NA; J: TRBJ2-1; size: NA; DNA: TGTGCCAGCAGCCAAGGACCAGGGGATTACAATGAGCAGTTCTTC; CDR3: CASSQGPGDYNEQFF
V: TRBV2; D: NA; J: TRBJ2-3; size: NA; DNA: TGTGCCAGCAGACAGGGCACAGATACGCAGTATTTT; CDR3: CASRQGTDTQYF
V: TRBV11-2; D: NA; J: TRBJ2-1; size: NA; DNA: TGTGCCAGCAGCTTAGATGATCGCCTAGTGGGAGTTAAAAATGAGCAGTTCTTC; CDR3: CASSLDDRLVGVKNEQFF
V: TRBV5-1; D: TRBD1; J: TRBJ1-5; size: NA; DNA: TGCGCCAGCAGCCCCGGGACAGGGAATCAGCCCCAGCATTTT; CDR3: CASSPGTGNQPQHF
V: TRBV7-2; D: TRBD2; J: TRBJ2-1; size: NA; DNA: TGTGCCAGCAGGCGCGGGAGCTCCTACAATGAGCAGTTCTTC; CDR3: CASRRGSSYNEQFF